This T cell receptor (beta chain) was obtained from a study of vaccination effects on CD4 cells after COVID-19. At the level of the study: Antigen-specific CD4+ T cells expanded by the ViraFEST assay with viral peptide pools were then sequenced. IL-2 at roughly 9.7 IU/ml and peptides at about 10 ug/ml were added to cultured PBMC, approximately 2 million per well.

Points on this clone: The antigen is not known.

Scientists isolated CD4+ T cells after an approximately 10-day culture period ended. A half-volume exchange with IL-2 medium occurred on days 3 and 7. Findings and caveats of the study: Marked clonal contraction of both clone types appeared late after vaccination.

This CDR3 is built from 13 residues. CDR1 and CDR2 (germline): SGHAT, FQNNGV. Trimming stripped 5 bases from V and 5 bases from J, with 10 bases between. Assay used: immunoSEQ multiplex PCR; TCRdb lists only in-frame clones, some missing. The repertoire includes more than 50,000 clones, approximately 80% of them detected once, and under 3.5% sits in the top ten. The chain uses TRBV11-2 and TRBJ1-5; D gene unclear. Sequencing was performed on CD4+ T cells from PBMCs cultured without peptide, taken before COVID-19 vaccination. The sequence was collected from a human donor who received a COVID-19 vaccine. CDR3 sequence reads: CASSLGRDQPQHF. Written as DNA, the CDR3 is TGTGCCAGCAGCCTGGGGAGGGATCAGCCCCAGCATTTT.